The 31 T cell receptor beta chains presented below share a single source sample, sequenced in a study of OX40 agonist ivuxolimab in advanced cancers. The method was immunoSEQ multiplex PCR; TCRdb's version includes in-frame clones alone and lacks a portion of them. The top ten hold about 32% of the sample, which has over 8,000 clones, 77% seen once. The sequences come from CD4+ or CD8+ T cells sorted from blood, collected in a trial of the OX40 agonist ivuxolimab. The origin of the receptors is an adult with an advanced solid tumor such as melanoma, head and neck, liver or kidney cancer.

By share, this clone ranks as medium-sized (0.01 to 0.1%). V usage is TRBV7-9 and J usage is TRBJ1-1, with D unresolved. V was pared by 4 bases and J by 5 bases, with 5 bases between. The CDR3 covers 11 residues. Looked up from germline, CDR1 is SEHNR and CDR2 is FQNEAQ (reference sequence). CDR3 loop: CASSWETEAFF. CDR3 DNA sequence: TGTGCCAGCAGCTGGGAGACTGAAGCTTTCTTT.

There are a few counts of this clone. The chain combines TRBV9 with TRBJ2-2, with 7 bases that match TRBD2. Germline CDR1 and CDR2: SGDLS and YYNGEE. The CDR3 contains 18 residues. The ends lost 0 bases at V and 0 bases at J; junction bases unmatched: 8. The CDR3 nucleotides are TGTGCCAGCAGCGTAGGAACGGGAGGCCCATCGAACACCGGGGAGCTGTTTTTT. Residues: CASSVGTGGPSNTGELFF.

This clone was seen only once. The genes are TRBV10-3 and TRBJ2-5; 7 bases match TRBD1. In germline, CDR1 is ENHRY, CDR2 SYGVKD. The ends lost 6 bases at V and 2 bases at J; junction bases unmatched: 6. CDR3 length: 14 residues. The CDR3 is CAIRGTAQQETQYF. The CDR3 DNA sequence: TGTGCCATCAGGGGGACAGCCCAACAAGAGACCCAGTACTTC.

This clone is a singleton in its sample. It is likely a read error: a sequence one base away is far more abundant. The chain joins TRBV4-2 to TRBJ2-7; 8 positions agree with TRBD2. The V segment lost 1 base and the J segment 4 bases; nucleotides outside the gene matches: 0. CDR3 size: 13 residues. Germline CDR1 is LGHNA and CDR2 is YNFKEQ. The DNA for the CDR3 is TGTGCCAGCAGCCAAGCTAGCGGGTACGAGCAGTACTTC. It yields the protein CASSQASGYEQYF.

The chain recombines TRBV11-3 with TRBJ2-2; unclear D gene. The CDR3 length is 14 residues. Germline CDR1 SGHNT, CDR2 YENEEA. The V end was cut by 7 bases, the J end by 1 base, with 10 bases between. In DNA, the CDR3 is TGTGCCAGCACCCCTGACTGGAACACCGGGGAGCTGTTTTTT. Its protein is CASTPDWNTGELFF.

The CDR3 nucleotides are TGTGCTAGTGGTTTGGGGGGGTACACTGAAGCTTTCTTT. Its translation is CASGLGGYTEAFF. The chain combines TRBV12-5 with TRBJ1-1; D perhaps matches TRBD1 (5 bases). CDR1 is LGHNT, CDR2 FRNRAP, per germline. The CDR3 covers 13 residues. Trimming removed 1 base at V and 3 bases at J, with 6 bases between.

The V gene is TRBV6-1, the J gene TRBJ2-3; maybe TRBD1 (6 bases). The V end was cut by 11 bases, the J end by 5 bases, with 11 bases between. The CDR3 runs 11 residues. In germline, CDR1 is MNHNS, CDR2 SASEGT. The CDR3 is CACLGGDTQYF. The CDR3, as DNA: TGTGCCTGCCTAGGGGGAGATACGCAGTATTTT.

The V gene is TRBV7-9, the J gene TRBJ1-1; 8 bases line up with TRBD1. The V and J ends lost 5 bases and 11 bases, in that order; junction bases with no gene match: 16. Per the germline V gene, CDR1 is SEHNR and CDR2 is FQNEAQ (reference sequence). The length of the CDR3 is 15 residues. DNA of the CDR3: TGTGCCAGCAGCCCCCCGCCCGACAGGGGACAAAGGGCTTTCTTT. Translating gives CASSPPPDRGQRAFF.

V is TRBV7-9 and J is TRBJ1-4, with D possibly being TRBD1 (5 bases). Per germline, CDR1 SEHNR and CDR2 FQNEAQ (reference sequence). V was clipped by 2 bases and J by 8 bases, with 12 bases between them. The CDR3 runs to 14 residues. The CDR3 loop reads CASSLPTGYEKLFF. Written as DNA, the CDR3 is TGTGCCAGCAGCTTACCCACAGGATACGAAAAACTGTTTTTT.

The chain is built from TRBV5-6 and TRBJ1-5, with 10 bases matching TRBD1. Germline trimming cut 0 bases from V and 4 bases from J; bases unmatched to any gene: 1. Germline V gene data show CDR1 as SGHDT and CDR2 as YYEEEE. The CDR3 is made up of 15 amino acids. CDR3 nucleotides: TGTGCCAGCAGCTTGGGGGACAGGGGTAATCAGCCCCAGCATTTT. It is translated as CASSLGDRGNQPQHF.

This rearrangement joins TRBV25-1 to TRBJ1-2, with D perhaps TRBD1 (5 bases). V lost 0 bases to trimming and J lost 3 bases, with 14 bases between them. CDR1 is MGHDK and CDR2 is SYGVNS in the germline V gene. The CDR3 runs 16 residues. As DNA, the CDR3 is TGTGCCAGCAGTGAATATTTCCCAGGGCAGGACTATGGCTACACCTTC. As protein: CASSEYFPGQDYGYTF.

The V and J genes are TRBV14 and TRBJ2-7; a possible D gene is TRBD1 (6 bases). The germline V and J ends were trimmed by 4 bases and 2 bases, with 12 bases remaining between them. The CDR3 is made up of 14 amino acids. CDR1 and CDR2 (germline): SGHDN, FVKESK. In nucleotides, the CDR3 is TGTGCCAGCAGCCCTTCCCCAGGGGCCTACGAGCAGTACTTC. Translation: CASSPSPGAYEQYF.

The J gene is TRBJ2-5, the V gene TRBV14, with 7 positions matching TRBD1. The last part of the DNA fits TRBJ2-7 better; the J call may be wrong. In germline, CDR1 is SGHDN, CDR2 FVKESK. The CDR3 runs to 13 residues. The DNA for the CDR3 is TGTGCCAGCAGCCCCGGGACAGTCTACGAGCAGTACTTC. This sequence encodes CASSPGTVYEQYF.

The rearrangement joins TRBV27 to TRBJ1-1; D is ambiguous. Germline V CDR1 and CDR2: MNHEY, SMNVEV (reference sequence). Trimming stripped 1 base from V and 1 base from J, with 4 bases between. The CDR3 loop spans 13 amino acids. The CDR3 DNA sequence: TGTGCCAGCAGTTTATTAGGGAACACTGAAGCTTTCTTT. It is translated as CASSLLGNTEAFF.

Here the CDR3 DNA reads TGTGCCAGTAGTGTACCGGGACTAGCGGTGGATGAGCAGTTCTTC. The encoded protein is CASSVPGLAVDEQFF. V gene TRBV19 combines with J gene TRBJ2-1, with 11 positions matching TRBD2. V trimming: 5 bases; J trimming: 8 bases; junction bases outside the gene matches: 8. Looked up from germline, CDR1 is LNHDA and CDR2 is SQIVND (reference sequence). The CDR3 runs 15 residues.

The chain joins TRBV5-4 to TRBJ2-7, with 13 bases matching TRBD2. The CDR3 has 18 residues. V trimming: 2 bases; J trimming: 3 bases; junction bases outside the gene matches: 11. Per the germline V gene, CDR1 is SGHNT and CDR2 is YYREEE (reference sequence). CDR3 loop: CASSLRYQGLAGNYEQYF. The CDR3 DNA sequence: TGTGCCAGCAGCTTACGATATCAGGGACTAGCGGGAAACTACGAGCAGTACTTC. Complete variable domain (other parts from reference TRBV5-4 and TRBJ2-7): ETGVTQSPTHLIKTRGQQVTLRCSSQSGHNTVSWYQQALGQGPQFIFQYYREEENGRGNFPPRFSGLQFPNYSSELNVNALELDDSALYLCASSLRYQGLAGNYEQYFGPGTRLTVT.

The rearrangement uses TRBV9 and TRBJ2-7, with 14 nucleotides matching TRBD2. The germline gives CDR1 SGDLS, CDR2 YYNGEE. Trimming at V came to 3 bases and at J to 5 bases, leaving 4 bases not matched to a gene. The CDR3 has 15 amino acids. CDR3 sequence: CASSAGTSGGHEQYF. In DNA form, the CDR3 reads TGTGCCAGCAGCGCTGGGACTAGCGGGGGCCACGAGCAGTACTTC.

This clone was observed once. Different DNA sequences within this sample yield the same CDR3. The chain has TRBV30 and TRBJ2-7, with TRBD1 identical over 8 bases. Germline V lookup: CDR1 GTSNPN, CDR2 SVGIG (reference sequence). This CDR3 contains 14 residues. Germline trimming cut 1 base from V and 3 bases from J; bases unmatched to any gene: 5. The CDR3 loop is CAWSEDRGSYEQYF. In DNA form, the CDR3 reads TGTGCCTGGAGTGAAGACAGGGGAAGCTACGAGCAGTACTTC.

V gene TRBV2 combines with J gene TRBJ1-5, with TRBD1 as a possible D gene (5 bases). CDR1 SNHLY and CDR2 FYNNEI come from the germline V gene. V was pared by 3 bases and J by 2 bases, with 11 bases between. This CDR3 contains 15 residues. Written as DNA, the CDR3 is TGTGCCAGCAGTGAGCAGGGAAGGGGCAATCAGCCCCAGCATTTT. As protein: CASSEQGRGNQPQHF.

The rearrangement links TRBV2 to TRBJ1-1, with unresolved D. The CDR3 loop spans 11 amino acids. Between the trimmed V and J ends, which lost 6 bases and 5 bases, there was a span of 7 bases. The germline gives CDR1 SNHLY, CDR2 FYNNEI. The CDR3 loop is CASSSRTEAFF. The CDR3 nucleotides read TGTGCCAGCAGCAGCAGGACTGAAGCTTTCTTT.

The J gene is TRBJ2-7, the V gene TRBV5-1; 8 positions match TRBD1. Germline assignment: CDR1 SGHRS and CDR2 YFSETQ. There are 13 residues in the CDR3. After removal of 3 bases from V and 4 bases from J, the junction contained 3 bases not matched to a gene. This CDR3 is CASSWDRLYEQYF. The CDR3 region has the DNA TGCGCCAGCAGCTGGGACAGGCTATACGAGCAGTACTTC.

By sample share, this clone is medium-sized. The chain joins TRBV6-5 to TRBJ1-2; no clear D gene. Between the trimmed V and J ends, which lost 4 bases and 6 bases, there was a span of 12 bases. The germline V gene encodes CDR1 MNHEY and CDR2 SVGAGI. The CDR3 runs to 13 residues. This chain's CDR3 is CASSSPRGDGYTF. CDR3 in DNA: TGTGCCAGCAGTTCCCCCCGGGGAGATGGCTACACCTTC.

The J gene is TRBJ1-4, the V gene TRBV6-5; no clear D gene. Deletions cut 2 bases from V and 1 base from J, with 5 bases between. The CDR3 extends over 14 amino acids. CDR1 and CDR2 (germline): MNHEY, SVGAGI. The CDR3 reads CASSYGQTNEKLFF. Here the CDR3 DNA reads TGTGCCAGCAGTTACGGGCAAACTAATGAAAAACTGTTTTTT.

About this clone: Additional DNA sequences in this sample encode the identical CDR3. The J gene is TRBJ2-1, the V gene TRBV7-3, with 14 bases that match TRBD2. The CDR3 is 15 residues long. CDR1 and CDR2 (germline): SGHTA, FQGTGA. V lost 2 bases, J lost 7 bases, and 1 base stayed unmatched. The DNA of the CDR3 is TGTGCCAGCAGCTTAGGACTAGCGGGAGGTAATGAGCAGTTCTTC. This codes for CASSLGLAGGNEQFF.

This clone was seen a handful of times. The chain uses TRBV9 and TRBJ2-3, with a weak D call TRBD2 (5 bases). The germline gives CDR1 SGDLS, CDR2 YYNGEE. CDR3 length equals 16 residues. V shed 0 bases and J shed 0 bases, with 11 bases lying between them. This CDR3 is CASSVDWETSTDTQYF. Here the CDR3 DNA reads TGTGCCAGCAGCGTAGATTGGGAGACTAGCACAGATACGCAGTATTTT.

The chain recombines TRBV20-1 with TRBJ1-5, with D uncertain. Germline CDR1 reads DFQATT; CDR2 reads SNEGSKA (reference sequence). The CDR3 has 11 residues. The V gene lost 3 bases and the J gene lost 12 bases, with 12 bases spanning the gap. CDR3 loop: CSAREIVIQHF. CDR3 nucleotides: TGCAGTGCTAGGGAAATCGTGATCCAGCATTTT.

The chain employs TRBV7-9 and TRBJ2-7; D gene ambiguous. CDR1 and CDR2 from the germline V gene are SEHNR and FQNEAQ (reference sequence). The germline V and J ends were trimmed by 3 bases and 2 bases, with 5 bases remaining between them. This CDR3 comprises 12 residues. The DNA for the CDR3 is TGTGCCAGCAGCTTTGGGGCCTACGAGCAGTACTTC. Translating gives CASSFGAYEQYF.

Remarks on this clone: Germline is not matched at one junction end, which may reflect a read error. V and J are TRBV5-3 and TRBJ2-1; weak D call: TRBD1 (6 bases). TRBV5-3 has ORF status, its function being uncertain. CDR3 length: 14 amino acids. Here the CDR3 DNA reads TGTGCCAGCAGCTTTACAGGGATGGGCAATGAGCAGTTCTTC. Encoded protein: CASSFTGMGNEQFF.

In DNA form, the CDR3 reads TGCGCCAGCAGCTTGGCGGTAGCGGGAGTTGGGATTGACGAGCAGTACTTC. It encodes CASSLAVAGVGIDEQYF. The chain combines TRBV5-1 with TRBJ2-7; 9 nucleotides align to TRBD2. The CDR3 sequence is 17 residues long. V lost 0 bases and J lost 5; bases outside the gene matches: 12. Germline V gene sequence: CDR1 SGHRS, CDR2 YFSETQ.

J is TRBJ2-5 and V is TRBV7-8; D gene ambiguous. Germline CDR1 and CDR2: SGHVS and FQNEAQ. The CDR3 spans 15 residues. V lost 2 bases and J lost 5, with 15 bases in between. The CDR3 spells CASSLRASFWETQYF. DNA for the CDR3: TGTGCCAGCAGCTTAAGGGCCTCGTTTTGGGAGACCCAGTACTTC. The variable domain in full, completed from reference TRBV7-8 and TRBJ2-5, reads GAGVSQSPRYKVAKRGQDVALRCDPISGHVSLFWYQQALGQGPEFLTYFQNEAQLDKSGLPSDRFFAERPEGSVSTLKIQRTQQEDSAVYLCASSLRASFWETQYFGPGTRLLVL.

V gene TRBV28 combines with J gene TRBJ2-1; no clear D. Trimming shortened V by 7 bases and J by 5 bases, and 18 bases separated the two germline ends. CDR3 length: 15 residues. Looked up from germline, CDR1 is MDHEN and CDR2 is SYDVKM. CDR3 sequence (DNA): TGTGCCAGCACCCCGCCCGGCCAAGCTAACAATGAGCAGTTCTTC. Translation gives CASTPPGQANNEQFF.